These 10 T cell receptor beta chains came from one sample sequenced in a study of shared clonotypes between healthy human individuals. This table comes from immunoSEQ multiplex PCR, and its TCRdb copy is limited to in-frame clones, with some not included. The table has about 2.4 million clones, roughly nine tenths seen once. Sequencing used naive CD4+ T cells sorted from blood. Subset given: CD45RA+ positively selected. Source of these receptors: a young man in good health.

The V call is TRBV6-5, the J call TRBJ1-5; no clear D. This CDR3 contains 13 residues. V lost 4 bases, J lost 4 bases, and 8 bases lay in between. Germline CDR1 and CDR2: MNHEY and SVGAGI. CDR3 sequence: CASSWVENQPQHF. Written as DNA, the CDR3 is TGTGCCAGCAGTTGGGTTGAGAATCAGCCCCAGCATTTT.

The V gene is TRBV6-5, the J gene TRBJ1-5, with no clear D. Germline V gene sequence: CDR1 MNHEY, CDR2 SVGAGI. V was cut by 11 bases and J by 0 bases, with 14 bases left in between. This CDR3 is 14 amino acids long. This CDR3 is CAGNPALSNQPQHF. As DNA, the CDR3 is TGTGCCGGCAACCCCGCACTTAGCAATCAGCCCCAGCATTTT.

This chain links TRBV6-6 with TRBJ2-7; 10 nucleotides align to TRBD2. V dropped 6 bases and J dropped 4; count of bases not matched to a gene: 3. The CDR3 sequence is 13 residues long. Germline CDR1 and CDR2: MNHNY and SVGAGI (reference sequence). In DNA form, the CDR3 reads TGTGCCAGCAGAGCGGGAGGGCCGTACGAGCAGTACTTC. It is translated as CASRAGGPYEQYF.

The CDR3 nucleotides are TGTGCCAGCAGTGGGGGTCTAACCGGCTACAATGAGCAGTTCTTC. Translation: CASSGGLTGYNEQFF. The genes are TRBV2 and TRBJ2-1; no clear D gene. The CDR3 totals 15 residues. The V end lost 4 bases, the J end lost 3 bases, and 13 bases lay between the germline ends. In germline, CDR1 is SNHLY, CDR2 FYNNEI.

The gene calls are TRBV30 and TRBJ2-5, with D maybe TRBD1 (5 bases). V shed 0 bases and J shed 4 bases, with 15 bases lying between them. The length of the CDR3 is 15 residues. Per germline, CDR1 GTSNPN and CDR2 SVGIG (reference sequence). The CDR3 spells CAWSVFAGFLETQYF. CDR3 DNA: TGTGCCTGGAGTGTCTTCGCAGGGTTCTTAGAGACCCAGTACTTC.

The chain recombines TRBV19 with TRBJ1-2, with D possibly being TRBD1 (6 bases). This CDR3 is built from 12 residues. V was shortened by 4 bases and J by 7 bases, with 10 bases between the two germline ends. Germline lookup yields CDR1 LNHDA and CDR2 SQIVND (reference sequence). The CDR3 nucleotides read TGTGCCAGTAGTAACGGGGGCTCTGGCTACACCTTC. Translation gives CASSNGGSGYTF. The full variable domain, rest sourced from reference TRBV19 and TRBJ1-2, is DGGITQSPKYLFRKEGQNVTLSCEQNLNHDAMYWYRQDPGQGLRLIYYSQIVNDFQKGDIAEGYSVSREKKESFPLTVTSAQKNPTAFYLCASSNGGSGYTFGSGTRLTVV.

V usage is TRBV2 and J usage is TRBJ2-7, with D unclear. Trimming shortened V by 5 bases and J by 0 bases, and 5 bases separated the two germline ends. The germline gives CDR1 SNHLY, CDR2 FYNNEI. The CDR3 consists of 12 residues. The CDR3 DNA sequence: TGTGCCAGCAGTATCATCTCCTACGAGCAGTACTTC. This sequence encodes CASSIISYEQYF.

The chain couples TRBV5-6 to TRBJ2-5; weak D call: TRBD2 (5 bases). V dropped 0 bases and J dropped 5 bases, with 8 bases sitting between them. CDR1 and CDR2 (germline): SGHDT, YYEEEE. The CDR3 is 13 amino acids. The CDR3 DNA sequence: TGTGCCAGCAGCTTGGGCAGGAGGGAGACCCAGTACTTC. This translates into CASSLGRRETQYF.

V and J are TRBV19 and TRBJ1-6; D unresolved. The ends were cut back, 6 bases at V and 0 bases at J, with 12 bases in the middle. CDR3 length: 16 residues. Germline assignment: CDR1 LNHDA and CDR2 SQIVND (reference sequence). The CDR3 nucleotides read TGTGCCAGTAGCTATACGGGGAGCTCCTATAATTCACCCCTCCACTTT. Protein product: CASSYTGSSYNSPLHF. Full variable domain (remainder filled in from reference TRBV19 and TRBJ1-6): DGGITQSPKYLFRKEGQNVTLSCEQNLNHDAMYWYRQDPGQGLRLIYYSQIVNDFQKGDIAEGYSVSREKKESFPLTVTSAQKNPTAFYLCASSYTGSSYNSPLHFGNGTRLTVT.

The chain uses TRBV5-5 and TRBJ1-2; no clear D gene. V was shortened by 4 bases and J by 0 bases, with 13 bases between the two germline ends. CDR1 is SGHKS and CDR2 is YYEKEE in the germline V gene (reference sequence). The CDR3 spans 15 residues. DNA for the CDR3: TGTGCCAGCAGCCCCGGCCCAGGAGCTAACTATGGCTACACCTTC. Translating gives CASSPGPGANYGYTF.